The entry below gives a single T cell receptor (beta chain) sequence along with its context. The antigen remains unidentified. The source of the sample is a study of PD-1 blockade in classical Hodgkin lymphoma. Study-level results: Complete responders showed a baseline diversity that resembled the diversity of newly diagnosed patients.

Method: immunoSEQ multiplex PCR; TCRdb's copy keeps in-frame clones and lacks some. Here the sample spans approximately 18,000 clones, around 76% being singletons. There was relapse after autologous stem cell transplantation in every patient, and there was variation in brentuximab vedotin exposure. The CDR3 runs to 18 residues. Germline values: CDR1 SGHDT, CDR2 YYEEEE. Germline trimming cut 7 bases from V and 2 bases from J; bases unmatched to any gene: 16. This sequence originates from a human donor with classical Hodgkin lymphoma. The chain has TRBV5-6 and TRBJ1-2; 11 bases agree with TRBD1. Sequences were derived from peripheral blood mononuclear cells (PBMCs), sampled before the second cycle of nivolumab. The CDR3 loop is CASRPGTGGMGRNYGYTF. In DNA form, the CDR3 reads TGTGCCAGCCGTCCCGGGACAGGGGGGATGGGTCGGAACTATGGCTACACCTTC. Full variable domain (rest looked up from reference TRBV5-6 and TRBJ1-2): DAGVTQSPTHLIKTRGQQVTLRCSPKSGHDTVSWYQQALGQGPQFIFQYYEEEERQRGNFPDRFSGHQFPNYSSELNVNALLLGDSALYLCASRPGTGGMGRNYGYTFGSGTRLTVV.